One and the same sample provided the 5 T cell receptor beta chains below, sequenced in a study of cytomegalovirus exposure and HLA in healthy donors. Use of 60 Vbeta and 13 Jbeta primers characterized the PCR. Clones were read by immunoSEQ multiplex PCR, and TCRdb kept only the in-frame ones, dropping some. The sample carries just over 150,000 clones, 80% recorded once. The sequenced material came from PBMCs. Every receptor here comes from a male donor in good health and CMV-seropositive.

This clone was found a few times. The V and J genes are TRBV10-3 and TRBJ1-1; the D is unclear. V gave up 6 bases and J gave up 3 bases, with 8 bases separating them. The CDR3 runs 12 residues. Germline CDR1 is ENHRY and CDR2 is SYGVKD. In DNA, the CDR3 is TGTGCCATCAGACATTTCGACACTGAAGCTTTCTTT. This sequence encodes CAIRHFDTEAFF.

The J gene is TRBJ1-5, the V gene TRBV9; 8 positions agree with TRBD1. In germline, CDR1 is SGDLS, CDR2 YYNGEE. V lost 3 bases, J lost 0 bases, and 2 bases stayed unmatched. The CDR3 is 15 residues long. This CDR3 is CASSAGGRSNQPQHF. CDR3 sequence (DNA): TGTGCCAGCAGCGCAGGGGGCCGTAGCAATCAGCCCCAGCATTTT.

The chain is built from TRBV4-2 and TRBJ2-5, with a tentative D call TRBD2 (6 bases). The germline V and J ends were trimmed by 0 bases and 4 bases, with 15 bases remaining between them. Germline assignment: CDR1 LGHNA and CDR2 YNFKEQ. There are 16 residues in the CDR3. CDR3 in DNA: TGTGCCAGCAGCCAAGATGTGGGAGGTATGGGAGAGACCCAGTACTTC. This encodes CASSQDVGGMGETQYF.

This CDR3 reads CASSGGLAGLEQFF. The CDR3 coding sequence is TGCGCCAGCAGCGGGGGACTAGCGGGTTTAGAGCAGTTCTTC. The chain combines TRBV5-1 with TRBJ2-1, with 12 positions matching TRBD2. The CDR3 runs 14 residues. Trimming at V came to 4 bases and at J to 10 bases, leaving 6 bases not matched to a gene. Germline CDR1 is SGHRS and CDR2 is YFSETQ.

This clone was detected a few times. This chain's CDR3 is CAISAPGVQFF. CDR3 coding DNA: TGTGCCATCTCGGCCCCCGGGGTGCAGTTCTTC. The chain is built from TRBV28 and TRBJ2-1, with D possibly TRBD2 on 5 matching bases. V was pared by 10 bases and J by 12 bases, with 16 bases between. Germline CDR1 reads MDHEN; CDR2 reads SYDVKM. The CDR3 has 11 amino acids.